These T cell receptor beta chains were read from a single sample in a study of cytomegalovirus exposure and HLA in healthy donors. TCRdb keeps only in-frame clones here, not all; method: immunoSEQ multiplex PCR. The sample has approximately 150,000 clones; more than 60% are singletons. Sequencing was carried out using PBMCs. These receptors were taken from a man aged 25-45 years in good health and CMV-seropositive. The CDR3 runs from the conserved cysteine through the conserved F or W. Fields, in order: clone size, D gene, V gene, J gene, CDR3 protein, CDR3 DNA. A D gene is named only where the DNA matches it firmly. Some rows mark clone size as missing; the rest say once, few, many or name a class of expanded clone.

size: NA
D: NA
V: TRBV6-4
J: TRBJ2-3
CDR3: CASSEAETDTQYF
DNA: TGTGCCAGCAGTGAGGCGGAGACAGATACGCAGTATTTT

size: NA
D: TRBD1
V: TRBV19
J: TRBJ1-1
CDR3: CASSLQGQLVAFF
DNA: TGTGCCAGTAGTCTACAGGGACAGTTGGTAGCTTTCTTT

size: NA
D: TRBD1
V: TRBV25-1
J: TRBJ2-7
CDR3: CASSNRDRGPYEQYF
DNA: TGTGCCAGCAGTAACCGGGACAGGGGTCCGTACGAGCAGTACTTC

size: few
D: TRBD1
V: TRBV30
J: TRBJ1-2
CDR3: CAWSFTGTGVGGYTF
DNA: TGTGCCTGGAGTTTTACCGGGACAGGGGTCGGGGGCTACACCTTC

size: NA
D: TRBD1
V: TRBV2
J: TRBJ2-5
CDR3: CASSTDRGETQYF
DNA: TGTGCCAGCAGTACAGACAGGGGAGAGACCCAGTACTTC

size: NA
D: NA
V: TRBV7-2
J: TRBJ1-4
CDR3: CASSGRQGSRKLFF
DNA: TGTGCCAGCAGCGGGAGGCAGGGCTCGAGGAAACTGTTTTTT

size: NA
D: TRBD2
V: TRBV5-1
J: TRBJ2-7
CDR3: CASSLGLAGAYEQYF
DNA: TGCGCCAGCAGCCTAGGACTAGCGGGGGCCTACGAGCAGTACTTC

size: NA
D: TRBD2
V: TRBV6-5
J: TRBJ2-7
CDR3: CASRPGLAVYEQYF
DNA: TGTGCCAGCAGACCGGGACTAGCGGTCTACGAGCAGTACTTC

size: once
D: NA
V: TRBV9
J: TRBJ1-1
CDR3: CASSQEVQGTEAFF
DNA: TGTGCCAGCAGCCAAGAGGTCCAAGGCACTGAAGCTTTCTTT

size: NA
D: NA
V: TRBV28
J: TRBJ1-2
CDR3: CASSSYASGLFGYTF
DNA: TGTGCCAGCAGTTCCTATGCCTCAGGGTTGTTCGGCTACACCTTC

size: NA
D: NA
V: TRBV4-1
J: TRBJ2-7
CDR3: CASSHEAYEQYF
DNA: TGCGCCAGCAGCCACGAGGCATACGAGCAGTACTTC

size: NA
D: NA
V: TRBV11-2
J: TRBJ2-7
CDR3: CASSLDPQGYEQYF
DNA: TGTGCCAGCAGCTTAGATCCCCAGGGGTACGAGCAGTACTTC

size: NA
D: TRBD1
V: TRBV2
J: TRBJ1-1
CDR3: CASSGQGLNTEAFF
DNA: TGTGCCAGCAGTGGACAGGGTTTGAACACTGAAGCTTTCTTT

size: once
D: NA
V: TRBV6-5
J: TRBJ1-3
CDR3: CASSIRGNSGNTIYF
DNA: TGTGCCAGCAGCATCAGGGGCAACTCTGGAAACACCATATATTTT

size: few
D: NA
V: TRBV10-3
J: TRBJ2-1
CDR3: CAISESSEQFF
DNA: TGTGCCATCAGTGAGTCGAGTGAGCAGTTCTTC

size: NA
D: TRBD1
V: TRBV2
J: TRBJ1-1
CDR3: CASTLQGASYAEAFF
DNA: TGTGCCAGCACGCTTCAGGGGGCTTCGTACGCTGAAGCTTTCTTT

size: NA
D: NA
V: TRBV9
J: TRBJ2-2
CDR3: CASSVREGANTGELFF
DNA: TGTGCCAGCAGCGTAAGAGAGGGAGCGAACACCGGGGAGCTGTTTTTT

size: NA
D: TRBD1
V: TRBV7-9
J: TRBJ1-5
CDR3: CASSLLGQGLGNQPQHF
DNA: TGTGCCAGCAGCTTACTGGGACAGGGCCTTGGCAATCAGCCCCAGCATTTT

size: NA
D: NA
V: TRBV30
J: TRBJ1-2
CDR3: CAWSVGRERGYTF
DNA: TGTGCCTGGAGTGTAGGACGTGAGCGGGGCTACACCTTC

size: NA
D: NA
V: TRBV30
J: TRBJ1-5
CDR3: CAWSRHLQGRGQPQHF
DNA: TGTGCCTGGAGTAGGCACCTTCAGGGGAGGGGTCAGCCCCAGCATTTT

size: NA
D: NA
V: TRBV6-1
J: TRBJ2-7
CDR3: CASRLRTEGAYEQYF
DNA: TGTGCCAGCAGGCTCCGGACAGAAGGCGCTTACGAGCAGTACTTC

size: once
D: TRBD1
V: TRBV7-9
J: TRBJ1-2
CDR3: CASSPTRTGKSSGYTF
DNA: TGTGCCAGCAGCCCAACCCGGACAGGGAAATCTAGTGGCTACACCTTC

size: NA
D: NA
V: TRBV6-1
J: TRBJ1-1
CDR3: CASSTKVTEAFF
DNA: TGTGCCAGCTCGACAAAAGTCACTGAAGCTTTCTTT

size: NA
D: TRBD2
V: TRBV4-1
J: TRBJ2-1
CDR3: CASSQTSGRAWNEQFF
DNA: TGCGCCAGCAGCCAAACTAGCGGGAGGGCCTGGAATGAGCAGTTCTTC

size: NA
D: TRBD2
V: TRBV11-2
J: TRBJ2-1
CDR3: CASSLILAGANEQFF
DNA: TGTGCCAGCAGCTTAATACTAGCGGGAGCCAATGAGCAGTTCTTC

size: NA
D: TRBD1
V: TRBV28
J: TRBJ1-4
CDR3: CASSLLGTGVDEKLFF
DNA: TGTGCCAGCAGTCTCCTAGGGACAGGGGTGGATGAAAAACTGTTTTTT

size: NA
D: TRBD1
V: TRBV4-1
J: TRBJ2-7
CDR3: CASSPLEWDRGQDEQYF
DNA: TGCGCCAGCAGTCCCCTTGAATGGGACAGGGGGCAGGACGAGCAGTACTTC

size: NA
D: NA
V: TRBV11-2
J: TRBJ1-3
CDR3: CASSLARTGVGNTIYF
DNA: TGTGCCAGCAGCTTAGCCAGAACAGGAGTTGGAAACACCATATATTTT

size: NA
D: NA
V: TRBV28
J: TRBJ1-1
CDR3: CASSSTPLRGGEAFF
DNA: TGTGCCAGCAGTTCCACCCCGCTCAGGGGTGGTGAAGCTTTCTTT

size: NA
D: NA
V: TRBV6-5
J: TRBJ2-3
CDR3: CASGPRDTQYF
DNA: TGTGCCAGCGGGCCGCGAGATACGCAGTATTTT

size: NA
D: TRBD1
V: TRBV10-1
J: TRBJ2-7
CDR3: CASSYGTGGSYEQYF
DNA: TGCGCCAGCAGTTATGGGACAGGGGGCTCCTACGAGCAGTACTTC

size: NA
D: NA
V: TRBV5-4
J: TRBJ1-1
CDR3: CASSLWQSTEAFF
DNA: TGTGCCAGCAGCTTGTGGCAGTCGACTGAAGCTTTCTTT

size: NA
D: TRBD2
V: TRBV5-8
J: TRBJ2-1
CDR3: CASSLGLAGPNEQFF
DNA: TGTGCCAGCAGCTTGGGACTAGCGGGCCCTAATGAGCAGTTCTTC

size: NA
D: NA
V: TRBV9
J: TRBJ2-3
CDR3: CASSAPTGITDTQYF
DNA: TGTGCCAGCAGCGCGCCGACAGGCATCACAGATACGCAGTATTTT

size: NA
D: NA
V: TRBV28
J: TRBJ2-2
CDR3: CASSLGVMVRELFF
DNA: TGTGCCAGCAGTTTAGGAGTGATGGTCCGGGAGCTGTTTTTT

size: once
D: TRBD1
V: TRBV19
J: TRBJ1-1
CDR3: CASIRDRGRNTEAFF
DNA: TGTGCCAGTATCCGGGACAGGGGGAGGAACACTGAAGCTTTCTTT

size: once
D: TRBD1
V: TRBV4-1
J: TRBJ1-2
CDR3: CASSQEGQGTNYGYTF
DNA: TGCGCCAGCAGCCAAGAGGGACAGGGGACGAACTATGGCTACACCTTC

size: once
D: NA
V: TRBV5-1
J: TRBJ2-1
CDR3: CASSLSFGLYYNEQFF
DNA: TGCGCCAGCAGCTTATCTTTTGGACTTTACTACAATGAGCAGTTCTTC

size: few
D: NA
V: TRBV5-6
J: TRBJ2-1
CDR3: CASRLEVSSYNEQFF
DNA: TGTGCCAGCAGGCTAGAGGTAAGCTCCTACAATGAGCAGTTCTTC

size: NA
D: TRBD1
V: TRBV5-8
J: TRBJ2-1
CDR3: CASSPQGAEQFF
DNA: TGTGCCAGCAGCCCACAGGGGGCTGAGCAGTTCTTC

size: few
D: TRBD1
V: TRBV5-4
J: TRBJ2-7
CDR3: CASSFDRGTYEQYF
DNA: TGTGCCAGCAGCTTCGACAGGGGCACCTACGAGCAGTACTTC

size: NA
D: TRBD2
V: TRBV9
J: TRBJ2-1
CDR3: CASSSRLAVYNEQFF
DNA: TGTGCCAGCAGCTCCCGACTAGCGGTCTACAATGAGCAGTTCTTC

size: NA
D: TRBD2
V: TRBV10-3
J: TRBJ2-5
CDR3: CASRRASGSPETQYF
DNA: TGTGCCAGCCGCCGGGCTAGCGGGAGTCCGGAGACCCAGTACTTC

size: NA
D: NA
V: TRBV5-1
J: TRBJ2-1
CDR3: CASSLGQGGNNEQFF
DNA: TGCGCCAGCAGCTTGGGCCAGGGGGGCAACAATGAGCAGTTCTTC

size: few
D: NA
V: TRBV19
J: TRBJ1-4
CDR3: CASSTGTQNEKLFF
DNA: TGTGCCAGTAGTACCGGGACACAGAATGAAAAACTGTTTTTT

size: NA
D: TRBD2
V: TRBV9
J: TRBJ2-5
CDR3: CASSPGEGGRETQYF
DNA: TGTGCCAGCAGCCCGGGTGAGGGCGGGAGGGAGACCCAGTACTTC

size: NA
D: NA
V: TRBV6-5
J: TRBJ2-3
CDR3: CASSYGGGGADTQYF
DNA: TGTGCCAGCAGTTACGGGGGCGGGGGCGCAGATACGCAGTATTTT

size: NA
D: NA
V: TRBV5-8
J: TRBJ2-1
CDR3: CASSFRSYNEQFF
DNA: TGTGCCAGCAGCTTCCGCTCCTACAATGAGCAGTTCTTC

size: NA
D: NA
V: TRBV7-2
J: TRBJ1-2
CDR3: CASSLGGGENYGYTF
DNA: TGTGCCAGCAGCTTAGGTGGGGGCGAGAACTATGGCTACACCTTC